A selection of T cell receptor beta chains follows, all from one sample in a study of blood T cell repertoires in COVID-19. The table came from immunoSEQ multiplex PCR; TCRdb's copy has only in-frame clones and leaves some out. The sample shows roughly 200,000 clones, 75% to 90% of them seen only once. The specimen was peripheral blood. The receptors were sampled from a woman aged 80 or over with COVID-19, enrolled during active disease. Each CDR3 is given with its conserved first and last residue. Fields, in order: CDR3 protein, CDR3 DNA, J gene, CDR3 length, V gene, clone size, D gene. D genes are given only for firm matches. Size is stated for part of the rows, as once, few or many counts, or as a class when the clone is expanded.

CASSSTADYNSPLHF	TGTGCCAGCAGCTCAACAGCAGACTATAATTCACCCCTCCACTTT	TRBJ1-6	15	TRBV7-2	NA	NA
CASNHRGGEKLFF	TGTGCCAGCAACCACAGGGGGGGTGAAAAACTGTTTTTT	TRBJ1-4	13	TRBV6-5	once	TRBD1
CASSHTKSGSYYEQYF	TGTGCCAGCAGCCATACCAAATCCGGGAGCTATTACGAGCAGTACTTC	TRBJ2-7	16	TRBV7-8	NA	NA
CASCQTEYNEQFF	TGTGCCAGCTGCCAGACTGAGTACAATGAGCAGTTCTTC	TRBJ2-1	13	TRBV6-2/TRBV6-3	NA	NA
CASSLDAGGNQPQHF	TGTGCCAGCAGCTTAGATGCAGGGGGCAATCAGCCCCAGCATTTT	TRBJ1-5	15	TRBV7-2	NA	NA
CSARRSYGYTF	TGCAGTGCTAGGAGATCCTATGGCTACACCTTC	TRBJ1-2	11	TRBV20-1	few	NA
CASSWVTSGSTDTQYF	TGTGCCAGCAGCTGGGTGACTAGCGGGAGCACAGATACGCAGTATTTT	TRBJ2-3	16	TRBV7-3	NA	TRBD2
CASSQETAGGNSPLHF	TGCGCCAGCAGCCAAGAAACAGCAGGGGGGAATTCACCCCTCCACTTT	TRBJ1-6	16	TRBV4-1	NA	TRBD1
CASRAPGGGEYSGANVLTF	TGTGCCAGTAGGGCCCCGGGGGGTGGGGAGTATTCTGGGGCCAACGTCCTGACTTTC	TRBJ2-6	19	TRBV19	NA	TRBD2
CASSLRGGGYTF	TGTGCCAGCAGCTTGAGAGGAGGGGGCTACACCTTC	TRBJ1-2	12	TRBV3-1/TRBV3-2	NA	NA
CASSPLDRGYTF	TGTGCCAGCAGCCCCTTAGATCGGGGCTACACCTTC	TRBJ1-2	12	TRBV7-8	NA	NA
CASSVQLDYEQYF	TGTGCCAGCAGCGTTCAACTAGACTACGAGCAGTACTTC	TRBJ2-7	13	TRBV9	NA	NA
CASSPDRGNQPQHF	TGTGCCAGTAGTCCCGACAGGGGAAATCAGCCCCAGCATTTT	TRBJ1-5	14	TRBV19	NA	TRBD1
CASSRQGMNTEAFF	TGTGCCAGCAGCCGACAGGGAATGAACACTGAAGCTTTCTTT	TRBJ1-1	14	TRBV11-2	NA	TRBD1
CASSLPDRPQHF	TGTGCCAGCAGTCTTCCTGATAGGCCCCAGCATTTT	TRBJ1-5	12	TRBV6-5	NA	NA
CASSLVGTGGEQYF	TGTGCCAGCAGCTTGGTAGGGACAGGGGGCGAGCAGTACTTC	TRBJ2-7	14	TRBV5-4	once	TRBD1
CASSRGDFSNQPQHF	TGTGCCAGCAGCCGGGGGGACTTTAGCAATCAGCCCCAGCATTTT	TRBJ1-5	15	TRBV5-6	NA	NA
CASGSGFYNEQFF	TGTGCCAGCGGTAGCGGTTTTTACAATGAGCAGTTCTTC	TRBJ2-1	13	TRBV2	NA	NA
CATKRGAGYTF	TGTGCCACCAAACGGGGGGCGGGCTACACCTTC	TRBJ1-2	11	TRBV4-2	few	NA
CASSLILDSPSGYTF	TGTGCCAGCAGTTTAATCCTGGACAGCCCCAGTGGCTACACCTTC	TRBJ1-2	15	TRBV28	few	NA
CASSQGQGAFYEQYF	TGCGCCAGCAGCCAGGGACAGGGGGCTTTCTACGAGCAGTACTTC	TRBJ2-7	15	TRBV4-1	NA	TRBD1
CASSLGPGGTYYGYTF	TGTGCCAGCAGCTTAGGGCCAGGGGGGACATACTATGGCTACACCTTC	TRBJ1-2	16	TRBV7-8	NA	TRBD1
CATSGGSSAQHF	TGTGCCACCAGTGGAGGGTCATCGGCCCAGCATTTT	TRBJ1-5	12	TRBV24-1	NA	NA